This entry lists 24 T cell receptor beta chains sequenced from one sample in a study of blood T cell repertoires in COVID-19. Produced via immunoSEQ multiplex PCR; TCRdb's table is partial and in-frame only. This sample has about 160,000 clones, with approximately 83% found just once. The sample was peripheral blood. The source of these receptors is a woman between 55 and 75 years old with acute or convalescent COVID-19.

The V and J genes are TRBV7-2 and TRBJ2-2; D possibly corresponds to TRBD2 (5 bases). Germline lookup yields CDR1 SGHTA and CDR2 FQGNSA. The CDR3 totals 15 residues. Trimming took off 7 bases at V and 7 bases at J, with 19 bases between the two ends. CDR3 coding DNA: TGTGCCAGCACGAAAAGTGGACTGATCTACGGGGAGCTGTTTTTT. This translates into CASTKSGLIYGELFF. Together with reference TRBV7-2 and TRBJ2-2, the CDR3 gives the full variable domain: GAGVSQSPSNKVTEKGKDVELRCDPISGHTALYWYRQSLGQGLEFLIYFQGNSAPDKSGLPSDRFSAERTGGSVSTLTIQRTQQEDSAVYLCASTKSGLIYGELFFGEGSRLTVL.

This chain connects TRBV7-2 to TRBJ1-6; 7 bases align to TRBD1. CDR1 and CDR2 (germline): SGHTA, FQGNSA. The trim removed 7 bases at V and 1 base at J, leaving 10 bases unmatched. The CDR3 runs to 17 residues. The CDR3 spells CASTISGQSSYNSPLHF. The CDR3 bases are TGTGCCAGCACTATCTCGGGACAGAGTTCCTATAATTCACCCCTCCACTTT.

The rearrangement joins TRBV21-1 to TRBJ1-5; the table's D call, TRBD1, has no DNA check behind it. TRBV21-1 is shown as a pseudogene. This CDR3 comprises 15 residues. CDR3: CASSTQGEANQPQHF. Written as DNA, the CDR3 is TGTGCCAGCAGCACACAGGGGGAGGCCAATCAGCCCCAGCATTTT.

The chain employs TRBV12-5 and TRBJ2-5; no firm D call. The CDR3 is 12 amino acids. CDR1 is LGHNT and CDR2 is FRNRAP in the germline V gene. Trimming pared 7 bases from V and 5 bases from J, leaving 11 bases between. CDR3 amino acids: CASAQALETQYF. CDR3 bases: TGTGCTAGTGCTCAGGCGTTGGAGACCCAGTACTTC.

This chain connects TRBV18 to TRBJ2-1; perhaps TRBD2 as D (5 bases). The CDR3 totals 15 residues. Trimming cost V 0 bases and J 5 bases, with 11 bases left between them. From germline, CDR1 is KGHSH and CDR2 LQKENI. This CDR3 is CASSPPGLTNNEQFF. The CDR3 nucleotides are TGTGCCAGCTCACCACCAGGACTCACCAACAATGAGCAGTTCTTC.

The rearrangement links TRBV7-6 to TRBJ2-1; 8 nucleotides line up with TRBD2. The CDR3 is 15 residues long. V trimming: 5 bases; J trimming: 3 bases; junction bases outside the gene matches: 6. The germline CDR1 and CDR2 sequences are SGHVS and FNYEAQ. The CDR3 DNA sequence: TGTGCCAGCAGCCCTCCCCGGGGGGGCTACAATGAGCAGTTCTTC. Its protein is CASSPPRGGYNEQFF.

The chain carries TRBV5-6 and TRBJ2-7, with 9 bases that match TRBD2. CDR1 SGHDT and CDR2 YYEEEE come from the germline V gene. The CDR3 covers 15 residues. Unmatched junction bases numbered 10, after V lost 6 bases and J lost 3 bases. Here the CDR3 reads CASNPGAGGYYEQYF. The CDR3, as DNA: TGTGCCAGCAACCCGGGAGCGGGGGGCTACTACGAGCAGTACTTC.

This clone has only one observation. CDR3: CASNRPSGSYNSPLHF. For the CDR3, the DNA is TGTGCCAGCAATCGGCCGTCGGGGTCCTATAATTCACCCCTCCACTTT. This chain uses TRBV28 with TRBJ1-6; no firm D call. Germline-derived CDR1 and CDR2 are MDHEN and SYDVKM. The CDR3 contains 16 residues. V was shortened by 7 bases and J by 1 base, with 14 bases between the two germline ends.

This clone is a singleton in its sample. The chain couples TRBV30 to TRBJ1-4, with 11 bases aligning to TRBD1. This CDR3 spans 16 amino acids. J gave up 2 bases and V 1 base, and 3 bases lay outside the gene matches. Germline V CDR1 and CDR2: GTSNPN, SVGIG (reference sequence). Here the CDR3 reads CAWSGGQGATNEKLFF. The CDR3, as DNA: TGTGCCTGGAGTGGAGGACAGGGGGCGACTAATGAAAAACTGTTTTTT.

The V call is TRBV7-2, the J call TRBJ2-5; 7 bases align to TRBD1. Germline assignment: CDR1 SGHTA and CDR2 FQGNSA. J lost 1 base, V lost 7 bases, and 6 bases had no gene match. This CDR3 contains 14 residues. The DNA for the CDR3 is TGTGCCAGCAAGAGGGACAGACTCCAAGAGACCCAGTACTTC. Protein: CASKRDRLQETQYF.

CDR3 protein: CASRQMDRVNQPQHF. As DNA, the CDR3 is TGTGCCAGCAGACAAATGGACAGGGTAAATCAGCCCCAGCATTTT. The J gene is TRBJ1-5, the V gene TRBV28; 8 nucleotides match TRBD1. The trim removed 6 bases at V and 4 bases at J, leaving 8 bases unmatched. CDR1 and CDR2 from the germline V gene are MDHEN and SYDVKM. The CDR3 covers 15 residues.

The gene calls are TRBV6-5 and TRBJ1-2, with D perhaps matching TRBD1 (6 bases). The CDR3 is 15 residues long. CDR1 is MNHEY, CDR2 SVGAGI, per germline. Trimming stripped 6 bases from V and 3 bases from J, with 17 bases between. The CDR3 reads CASRGGGARYYGYTF. CDR3 sequence (DNA): TGTGCCAGCAGGGGCGGGGGGGCGCGTTACTATGGCTACACCTTC.

The V gene is TRBV7-2, the J gene TRBJ1-2; 8 bases agree with TRBD1. J lost 8 bases, V lost 1 base, and 12 bases had no gene match. CDR1 SGHTA and CDR2 FQGNSA come from the germline V gene. There are 16 residues in the CDR3. This chain's CDR3 is CASSLGRGPQNDGYTF. CDR3 DNA: TGTGCCAGCAGCTTAGGCAGGGGGCCCCAGAATGACGGCTACACCTTC.

This chain uses TRBV19 with TRBJ2-3, with D tentatively TRBD2 (6 bases). Per the germline V gene, CDR1 is LNHDA and CDR2 is SQIVND (reference sequence). The CDR3 is 14 amino acids. Trimming pared 8 bases from V and 1 base from J, leaving 13 bases between. The CDR3 protein is CASSDLAGTDTQYF. The DNA of the CDR3 is TGTGCCAGTTCCGATTTAGCGGGCACAGATACGCAGTATTTT.

The chain is built from TRBV5-4 and TRBJ2-5; 7 nucleotides line up with TRBD2. V lost 4 bases, J lost 1 base, and 4 bases stayed unmatched. From germline, CDR1 is SGHNT and CDR2 YYREEE (reference sequence). This CDR3 has 14 residues. In nucleotides, the CDR3 is TGTGCCAGCAGCCCTCGGGGGGTCCAAGAGACCCAGTACTTC. Its protein product is CASSPRGVQETQYF.

The chain couples TRBV5-1 to TRBJ2-5, with D perhaps matching TRBD2 (5 bases). Germline values: CDR1 SGHRS, CDR2 YFSETQ. The V gene lost 1 base and the J gene lost 4 bases, with 11 bases spanning the gap. This CDR3 comprises 14 residues. As DNA, the CDR3 is TGCGCCAGCAGCTTGTTAGAGGCGGGAGAGACCCAGTACTTC. This sequence encodes CASSLLEAGETQYF.

The J gene is TRBJ2-7, the V gene TRBV4-2; possible D gene TRBD2, 5 bases. CDR1 is LGHNA, CDR2 YNFKEQ, per germline. This CDR3 spans 16 amino acids. Trimming took off 0 bases at V and 2 bases at J, with 14 bases between the two ends. The CDR3, as DNA: TGTGCCAGCAGCCAAGATGCTTCGGGGAATCCCTACGAGCAGTACTTC. Translated: CASSQDASGNPYEQYF.

This clone was seen a few times. The chain has TRBV7-9 and TRBJ1-2; possibly TRBD1 for D (6 bases). The CDR3 is 14 amino acids. The V and J ends lost 3 bases and 4 bases respectively, with 12 bases between them. CDR1 and CDR2 from the germline V gene are SEHNR and FQNEAQ (reference sequence). In DNA, the CDR3 is TGTGCCAGCAGCTTGGACAGTCGATCCTATGGCTACACCTTC. This gives the protein CASSLDSRSYGYTF.

The V call is TRBV27, the J call TRBJ1-4; 8 bases match TRBD1. Germline V lookup: CDR1 MNHEY, CDR2 SMNVEV (reference sequence). Losses at the gene ends were 6 bases for V and 8 bases for J; bases not matched to a gene: 11. The CDR3 has 15 residues. The CDR3 sequence: CASRHAETGVEKLFF. The CDR3 DNA reads as TGTGCCAGCAGGCACGCGGAGACAGGGGTCGAAAAACTGTTTTTT.

This clone has a handful of counts. CDR3 DNA: TGTGCCAGCAGCCAAGAGATACAGGTGGCCTATGGCTACACCTTC. Residues: CASSQEIQVAYGYTF. The rearrangement joins TRBV4-2 to TRBJ1-2; D perhaps matches TRBD1 (5 bases). CDR1 is LGHNA and CDR2 is YNFKEQ in the germline V gene. V shed 0 bases and J shed 4 bases, with 12 bases lying between them. The length of the CDR3 is 15 residues.

The chain employs TRBV5-1 and TRBJ1-2; 10 nucleotides match TRBD1. The CDR3 is made up of 13 amino acids. Per germline, CDR1 SGHRS and CDR2 YFSETQ. With V trimmed by 4 bases and J by 6 bases, 3 bases remained unmatched. CDR3 nucleotides: TGCGCCAGCAGCCTGGGACAGGGGAATGGCTACACCTTC. Residues: CASSLGQGNGYTF.

This chain links TRBV5-6 with TRBJ1-4; TRBD1 agrees at 11 bases. V lost 4 bases, J lost 6 bases, and 5 bases stayed unmatched. The CDR3 has 15 residues. Germline assignment: CDR1 SGHDT and CDR2 YYEEEE. This CDR3 is CASSRRTGGYEKLFF. DNA for the CDR3: TGTGCCAGCAGCCGCCGGACAGGGGGCTATGAAAAACTGTTTTTT. The whole variable domain, remainder taken from reference TRBV5-6 and TRBJ1-4, is DAGVTQSPTHLIKTRGQQVTLRCSPKSGHDTVSWYQQALGQGPQFIFQYYEEEERQRGNFPDRFSGHQFPNYSSELNVNALLLGDSALYLCASSRRTGGYEKLFFGSGTQLSVL.

The rearrangement uses TRBV6-2 or TRBV6-3 and TRBJ1-1, with 8 nucleotides matching TRBD1. The CDR3 is 14 amino acids. CDR1 MNHEY and CDR2 SVGEGT come from the germline V gene. The ends lost 5 bases at V and 0 bases at J; junction bases unmatched: 2. This CDR3 reads CASSQGAMNTEAFF. CDR3 coding DNA: TGTGCCAGCAGTCAGGGGGCAATGAACACTGAAGCTTTCTTT.

This chain uses TRBV2 with TRBJ2-7; no firm D call. The CDR3 runs to 12 residues. V was cut by 7 bases and J by 3 bases, with 10 bases left in between. Germline V gene data show CDR1 as SNHLY and CDR2 as FYNNEI. CDR3 sequence (DNA): TGTGCCAGCAAGACGGGTCGCTACGAGCAGTACTTC. This codes for CASKTGRYEQYF.